A selection of T cell receptor beta chains follows, all from one sample in a study of cytomegalovirus exposure and HLA in healthy donors. Profiled with immunoSEQ multiplex PCR; TCRdb holds only in-frame clones, not every one. Among about 200,000 clones, approximately 78% were seen once, and the ten largest hold less than 3%. The sequenced sample was PBMCs. The source of these receptors is a woman aged 40 to 50 in good health and CMV-seronegative. CDR3s include the opening cysteine and the closing phenylalanine or tryptophan. The order of the fields is V gene, clone size, D gene, J gene, CDR3 DNA, CDR3 protein. D genes are given only for firm matches. The size field is filled for only some rows; it gives once, few, many or a size class.

v_call: TRBV27; clone_size: few; d_call: TRBD1; j_call: TRBJ1-4; cdr3_nt: TGTGCCAGCAGCACCGGGACAGTCCTGGAAAAACTGTTTTTT; cdr3_aa: CASSTGTVLEKLFF
v_call: TRBV15; clone_size: NA; d_call: NA; j_call: TRBJ1-4; cdr3_nt: TGTGCCACCAGCAGAGCGACCACTAGAGCTAATGAAAAACTGTTTTTT; cdr3_aa: CATSRATTRANEKLFF
v_call: TRBV5-4; clone_size: NA; d_call: NA; j_call: TRBJ2-5; cdr3_nt: TGTGCCAGCAGCTTAGCGGTCGTCCAAGAGACCCAGTACTTC; cdr3_aa: CASSLAVVQETQYF
v_call: TRBV2; clone_size: NA; d_call: NA; j_call: TRBJ1-1; cdr3_nt: TGTGCCAGCAAAGTTAGAGAGAACACTGAAGCTTTCTTT; cdr3_aa: CASKVRENTEAFF
v_call: TRBV18; clone_size: once; d_call: TRBD2; j_call: TRBJ2-1; cdr3_nt: TGTGCCAGCTCCAAGGGACTAGCGGGAGCCGCCGCGGAGCAGTTCTTC; cdr3_aa: CASSKGLAGAAAEQFF
v_call: TRBV6-6; clone_size: NA; d_call: NA; j_call: TRBJ2-7; cdr3_nt: TGTGCCAGCAGTTACGGGCAGGGGTGGGGCGAGCAGTACTTC; cdr3_aa: CASSYGQGWGEQYF
v_call: TRBV11-2; clone_size: NA; d_call: NA; j_call: TRBJ1-3; cdr3_nt: TGTGCCAGCCGACCGCAGGGGAACACCATATATTTT; cdr3_aa: CASRPQGNTIYF
v_call: TRBV13; clone_size: once; d_call: NA; j_call: TRBJ2-5; cdr3_nt: TGTGCCAGCAGCGCCTGGGGAGGGGGCCAAGAGACCCAGTACTTC; cdr3_aa: CASSAWGGGQETQYF
v_call: TRBV7-9; clone_size: NA; d_call: NA; j_call: TRBJ2-1; cdr3_nt: TGTGCCAGCAGTTACACAGCCTACAATGAGCAGTTCTTC; cdr3_aa: CASSYTAYNEQFF
v_call: TRBV4-2; clone_size: NA; d_call: TRBD1; j_call: TRBJ2-7; cdr3_nt: TGTGCCAGCAGCCAAGAGTTGGGACAGGGCCTATTGGAGCAGTACTTC; cdr3_aa: CASSQELGQGLLEQYF
v_call: TRBV7-2; clone_size: NA; d_call: NA; j_call: TRBJ1-3; cdr3_nt: TGTGCCAGCAGCTTGCAGGGTTCCCCTGGAAACACCATATATTTT; cdr3_aa: CASSLQGSPGNTIYF
v_call: TRBV29-1; clone_size: NA; d_call: TRBD1; j_call: TRBJ2-7; cdr3_nt: TGCAGCGTTGTGACGGGACAGTACTACGAGCAGTACTTC; cdr3_aa: CSVVTGQYYEQYF
v_call: TRBV1; clone_size: NA; d_call: NA; j_call: TRBJ2-7; cdr3_nt: TGCACCAGCAGCCAAAGATACGAGCAGTACTTC; cdr3_aa: CTSSQRYEQYF
v_call: TRBV29-1; clone_size: NA; d_call: TRBD2; j_call: TRBJ2-2; cdr3_nt: TGCAGCGCTCCGGGGGGGTTGTTTCCGGGGCCCAAAGCCGGGGAGCTGCTTTTT; cdr3_aa: CSAPGGLFPGPKAGELLF
v_call: TRBV30; clone_size: NA; d_call: NA; j_call: TRBJ2-5; cdr3_nt: TGTGCCTGGAGCCCGCACTACCAAGAGACCCAGTACTTC; cdr3_aa: CAWSPHYQETQYF
v_call: TRBV6-5; clone_size: NA; d_call: NA; j_call: TRBJ2-2; cdr3_nt: TGTGCCAGCAGTTACGGTCTAGCCAACACCGGGGAGCTGTTTTTT; cdr3_aa: CASSYGLANTGELFF
v_call: TRBV5-1; clone_size: NA; d_call: TRBD1; j_call: TRBJ1-5; cdr3_nt: TGCGCCAGCAGCACCACAGGGGGGAATCAGCCCCAGCATTTT; cdr3_aa: CASSTTGGNQPQHF
v_call: TRBV7-9; clone_size: NA; d_call: NA; j_call: TRBJ1-2; cdr3_nt: TGTGCCAGCAGCAAGACACCAAACTATGGCTACACCTTC; cdr3_aa: CASSKTPNYGYTF
v_call: TRBV4-2; clone_size: NA; d_call: TRBD2; j_call: TRBJ2-5; cdr3_nt: TGTGCCAGCAGCCAAGAGAGACTAGCGGGAGGAGAGACCCAGTACTTC; cdr3_aa: CASSQERLAGGETQYF
v_call: TRBV2; clone_size: NA; d_call: TRBD1; j_call: TRBJ2-3; cdr3_nt: TGTGCCAGCAGTCGCCCGACAGGGCGAGGTACAGATACGCAGTATTTT; cdr3_aa: CASSRPTGRGTDTQYF
v_call: TRBV5-1; clone_size: NA; d_call: TRBD1; j_call: TRBJ2-1; cdr3_nt: TGCGCCAGCAGCTTGGGGGACAGTAGGTACAATGAGCAGTTCTTC; cdr3_aa: CASSLGDSRYNEQFF
v_call: TRBV2; clone_size: NA; d_call: TRBD2; j_call: TRBJ2-3; cdr3_nt: TGTGCCAGCAGTCGGACTAGCGGGAGAACAGATACGCAGTATTTT; cdr3_aa: CASSRTSGRTDTQYF
v_call: TRBV2; clone_size: NA; d_call: TRBD1; j_call: TRBJ1-5; cdr3_nt: TGTGCCAGCGGACGGGACAGGGGTAGTCAGCCCCAGCATTTT; cdr3_aa: CASGRDRGSQPQHF
v_call: TRBV5-4; clone_size: NA; d_call: TRBD1; j_call: TRBJ1-2; cdr3_nt: TGTGCCAGCAGCGGAGCCGGGACAGGGGGAGGCGGCTACACCTTC; cdr3_aa: CASSGAGTGGGGYTF
v_call: TRBV6-4; clone_size: NA; d_call: TRBD2; j_call: TRBJ2-1; cdr3_nt: TGTGCCAGCAGTCCGGAGGGACTAGCGGGAGGTAATGAGCAGTTCTTC; cdr3_aa: CASSPEGLAGGNEQFF
v_call: TRBV11-2; clone_size: NA; d_call: NA; j_call: TRBJ1-2; cdr3_nt: TGTGCCAGCAGACGGACAGCCCCTACTAACTATGGCTACACCTTC; cdr3_aa: CASRRTAPTNYGYTF
v_call: TRBV28; clone_size: few; d_call: NA; j_call: TRBJ1-1; cdr3_nt: TGTGCCAGCAGTTATCTAGCTGAAGCTTTCTTT; cdr3_aa: CASSYLAEAFF
v_call: TRBV2; clone_size: NA; d_call: NA; j_call: TRBJ1-1; cdr3_nt: TGTGCCAGCAGAACCGACACTAACACTGAAGCTTTCTTT; cdr3_aa: CASRTDTNTEAFF
v_call: TRBV5-1; clone_size: once; d_call: TRBD1; j_call: TRBJ1-2; cdr3_nt: TGCGCCAGCAGCTCCGGGACAGGGGTAGGCTACACCTTC; cdr3_aa: CASSSGTGVGYTF
v_call: TRBV4-2; clone_size: NA; d_call: NA; j_call: TRBJ1-6; cdr3_nt: TGTGCCAGCAGCCAAGAGGCAGGGGATGCTTCACCCCTCCACTTT; cdr3_aa: CASSQEAGDASPLHF
v_call: TRBV7-3; clone_size: NA; d_call: NA; j_call: TRBJ1-1; cdr3_nt: TGTGCCAGCAGCTTCGGGATAGGGAAGAACACTGAAGCTTTCTTT; cdr3_aa: CASSFGIGKNTEAFF
v_call: TRBV10-2; clone_size: NA; d_call: TRBD1; j_call: TRBJ2-7; cdr3_nt: TGCGCCATCCACCGGGACAGGGAACGCTCCTACGAGCAGTACTTC; cdr3_aa: CAIHRDRERSYEQYF
v_call: TRBV5-1; clone_size: NA; d_call: TRBD2; j_call: TRBJ2-7; cdr3_nt: TGCGCCAGCAGCGACCGACAGGGGACTAGCGGGCACTACGAGCAGTACTTC; cdr3_aa: CASSDRQGTSGHYEQYF
v_call: TRBV10-3; clone_size: once; d_call: NA; j_call: TRBJ1-5; cdr3_nt: TGTGCCATCAGTGAGTCGAGACAGAATCAGCCCCAGCATTTT; cdr3_aa: CAISESRQNQPQHF
v_call: TRBV5-4; clone_size: NA; d_call: NA; j_call: TRBJ2-3; cdr3_nt: TGTGCCAGCAGTTCCGGGACTTCGAGCAATACGCAGTATTTT; cdr3_aa: CASSSGTSSNTQYF
v_call: TRBV5-1; clone_size: few; d_call: TRBD2; j_call: TRBJ2-3; cdr3_nt: TGCGCCAGCAGCTCTGGGACTAGCGGAGACACAGATACGCAGTATTTT; cdr3_aa: CASSSGTSGDTDTQYF
v_call: TRBV6-5; clone_size: NA; d_call: NA; j_call: TRBJ2-7; cdr3_nt: TGTGCCAGCAGTTACGAACTCTGTGTTGGTTCCTACGAGCAGTACTTC; cdr3_aa: CASSYELCVGSYEQYF
v_call: TRBV29-1; clone_size: NA; d_call: NA; j_call: TRBJ2-1; cdr3_nt: TGCAGCGTTGTCAGGGGCTCTATGGACAATGAGCAGTTCTTC; cdr3_aa: CSVVRGSMDNEQFF
v_call: TRBV10-3; clone_size: NA; d_call: TRBD2; j_call: TRBJ2-7; cdr3_nt: TGTGCCATCAGTGAGTCGCCTAGCGGGAGTAGCGGGGAGCAGTACTTC; cdr3_aa: CAISESPSGSSGEQYF
v_call: TRBV15; clone_size: NA; d_call: NA; j_call: TRBJ1-3; cdr3_nt: TGTGCCACCAGCAGAGACAGCTCTGGAAACACCATATATTTT; cdr3_aa: CATSRDSSGNTIYF